The clone carrying this TCR beta chain has ten or more counts. The data were taken from a study of T-cell memory formation after mild COVID-19. Each CDR3 protein is one row after TCRdb ran MiXCR on the 5' RACE reads. Here the sample spans tens of thousands of distinct CDR3 sequences, 7.3% being singletons. CDR1 and CDR2 (germline): SNHLY, FYNNEI. The CDR3 runs 13 residues. Between the trimmed V and J ends, which lost 8 bases and 1 base, there was a span of 11 bases. The V call is TRBV2, the J call TRBJ1-1, with D maybe TRBD1 (5 bases). Material for sequencing was PBMCs or a T cell subset sorted from them (not recorded which). This TCR was recovered from a man aged 18-30 years who had mild COVID-19 (a few samples of this study predate the infection). Cell type and time point are not known. CDR3 coding DNA: TGTGCCAGCCGGGGGAACAGGAACACTGAAGCTTTCTTT. It translates to CASRGNRNTEAFF.